A single T cell receptor beta chain is shown here with its context. Its antigen remains undetermined. No qualities accompany the bases; no much larger clone lies one base away. CDR3 length: 13 amino acids, cysteine to phenylalanine. The CDR3 DNA has 39 bases and is translated from base 1. The germline V gene (reference sequence) yields LNHDA for CDR1 and SQIVND for CDR2. Trimming accounts for 3 bases at V and 5 bases at J, while the number of junction bases matched to no gene is 1. TCRbeta CDR3 regions were amplified from genomic DNA using the immunoSEQ Assay, a bias-controlled multiplex PCR. Under the source paper's analysis protocol: The number of nucleated cells in each sample was estimated from the amplification of reference gene primers within the assay. To quantify the absolute abundance of each unique TCRbeta CDR3 rearrangement, sequence reads were collapsed and filtered. For each sample, productive Simpson clonality was calculated as the square root of Simpson's diversity index over productive rearrangements. The table comes from immuneACCESS by way of TCRdb, which keeps in-frame sequences with V and J called. Part of the clones is missing from these tables; in studies checked, under half for an unresolved V gene and the rest for unknown reasons. That table furnishes V, J and clone size, whereas the DNA furnished D and trimming. In all, the sample holds about 60,000 clones, and roughly nine tenths of those were seen once. The ten largest clones represent roughly 9.1% of the sample.

The data derive from a study of blood T cell repertoires in COVID-19 (dated by TCRdb to the early 2020s). A note on the overall study: Samples covering the acute and convalescent phases of COVID-19 were provided by collaborators in the United States, Italy and Spain. The material from the prospective study consisted of cDNA or gDNA derived from T cells, B-cell-depleted T cells, or PBMCs. Subjects who had been exposed to COVID-19, were actively infected with it, or had recovered from it provided the deeply sampled blood TCRbeta repertoires that made up the dataset. The repertoires were released in a freely available public database intended as a resource for research on the immune response to SARS-CoV-2. Samples were obtained from the ongoing ImmuneRACE study (first 160 participants) and from over 1,000 subjects provided by 6 global collaborators. The sample metadata nearly always contained a de-identified subject ID, COVID-19 status, age in years and sex. Where available, HLA class I and class II types were obtained from metadata supplied by the sample provider rather than from assay-based typing.

Collaborating institutions collected whole blood in K2EDTA tubes following their own protocols. For TCRbeta analysis, collaborator samples were shipped as frozen whole blood, as isolated PBMCs, or as DNA extracted from either sample type. On the study overall, not on this receptor specifically: How much clinical and demographic metadata was included differed by source and by participant, and the metadata was provided uncurated.

The sequence derives from a human donor with acute or convalescent COVID-19. The donor label of this sample is uncertain. In this chain, TRBV19 is recombined with TRBJ2-5, and 9 junctional nucleotides match TRBD2. The sequenced material came from peripheral blood. The CDR3 amino acid sequence is: CASSILAGETQYF. In nucleotide form, the sequence is TGTGCCAGTAGTATTCTAGCGGGGGAGACCCAGTACTTC.